This T cell receptor beta chain stems from a study of shared clonotypes between healthy human individuals. Study overall: Per donor, CD8 memory used one plate, CD8 naive used two, CD4 memory used three and CD4 naive used three. General study findings and limits: Naive CD4 clonotypes overlapped across a few donors at about 5.3%. The study generally estimated greater richness for naive than memory subsets.

Turning to this clone: Its antigen is undetermined.

V gave up 0 bases and J gave up 9 bases, with 12 bases separating them. The V gene's germline CDR1 is ENHRY and CDR2 SYGVKD. There are 14 residues in the CDR3. Replicate PCRs for sorted subsets used around 200 ng DNA; this equaled tens of thousands of T cell genomes. Here immunoSEQ multiplex PCR was the method, and the copy in TCRdb shows in-frame clones only, minus some. Among some 500,000 clones listed, roughly 95% were seen once. Sample: naive CD4+ T cells sorted from blood. Stated subset: CD45RA+ positively selected. The receptor was isolated from a woman aged 25-40 years in good health. The chain combines TRBV10-3 with TRBJ2-1; D is possibly TRBD1 (5 bases). CDR3 amino acids: CAISESVGVGEQFF. In DNA, the CDR3 is TGTGCCATCAGTGAGTCTGTAGGGGTCGGTGAGCAGTTCTTC.